This TCR beta chain appears in the sequencing data of a study of T cell responses to AZD1222 COVID-19 vaccine (dated by TCRdb to 2020 to 2022). For context, the study as a whole: AZD1222 recipients whose second dose came at about 4 weeks and those whose second dose came at about 12 weeks were combined into one group, since spike-specific TCR depth and breadth did not differ between the two schedules. TCR sequencing was performed for 230 to 250 trial participants, of whom about 210 were given two doses of AZD1222 and some 26 were given two doses of MenACWY control vaccine. Enrollment into the trials was organized by age into subgroups of 18-55, 56-69 and 70-plus years, and those subgroups contained roughly 150, 30 and 60 TCR-sequenced participants, respectively. Study-wide conclusions, independent of this receptor: Conclusions about previously exposed vaccinees are limited because only five to seven AZD1222 recipients were SARS-CoV-2 seropositive at baseline. The 56-69-year group was small, and its depth increase did not reach significance, likely because of low power. The vaccine-associated CD4 TCRs covered the entire spike protein, and the dominant responses fell in regions 160-218 and 743-854. Reportedly, almost half of the unique spike-specific TCRs recognized epitopes lying outside the regions that are mutated in the B.1.351 and B.1.1.7 variants. Because no samples from the day 14 peak response were available, repertoires could be characterized only after the peak T cell response. Participants were mostly white British, with more females than males. The authors suggested clonal diversity may have been underestimated. Spike-specific TCR breadth and depth rose significantly after two AZD1222 doses compared with day 0 and with MenACWY recipients.

As to this clone: Its antigen is currently not known. Within one base of it there is no much larger clone, and no base qualities were kept.

The CDR3 regions of human TCRbeta chains were analyzed by immunosequencing. For the original study's pipeline: Repertoire TCRs were matched against a reference library of SARS-CoV-2-specific TCRs generated with the MIRA antigen-specificity platform. Breadth was defined as the fraction of unique TCRs that were SARS-CoV-2-associated, and depth was defined as the fraction of total T cells that were SARS-CoV-2-associated. Using the MIRA data, each spike-specific TCR was assigned both to the spike region to which the TCR was reactive and to a CD4 or CD8 class. Log10-transformed breadth and depth values were compared by one-way ANOVA with Sidak's multiple comparisons tests. The source is immuneACCESS, and TCRdb retained only in-frame sequences with V and J called. Part of the clones is not carried over; for the studies checked, unresolved V genes explain less than half of this, and the remainder is unexplained. V and J calls and clone size follow that table, whereas D and trimming were derived from the DNA. Within this sample are around 140,000 clones, with around 90% of them counted one time only. The top ten clones comprise 5% to 6.5% of the sample.

According to the study, the label for this sample's time point signals: baseline before first vaccination. The vaccinee samples were drawn from two UK trials, COV001 and COV002, one of which was a single-blind randomized controlled phase 2/3 trial testing AZD1222 (ChAdOx1 nCoV-19) in healthy adults. For TCRbeta chain sequencing, PBMC samples from trial participants were taken at day 0 and at day 28 after the second dose. The CDR3 holds 16 amino acids from the cysteine to the phenylalanine. CDR3 DNA is the only sequence kept; it has 48 bases, read in frame from the first base. CDR1 and CDR2 (LNHDA, SQIVND) derive from the germline V gene (reference sequence). After removal of 0 bases from V and 7 bases from J, the junction retains 6 bases not matched to a gene.

Sequencing was performed on peripheral blood, taken on day 0 of AZD1222 vaccination. Recombination joined TRBV19 with TRBJ2-1, and 10 bases in between align with TRBD1. The sequence was collected from an adult in good health. The CDR3 corresponds to CASSIDPGQGRNEQFF. The DNA sequence is given as TGTGCCAGTAGTATAGACCCGGGACAGGGGCGGAATGAGCAGTTCTTC.